Reported below is one T cell receptor beta chain. Its matching antigen is unknown. The assay was immunoSEQ multiplex PCR, and TCRdb's table has in-frame clones only and misses some. The sample has just over 60,000 clones; more than 90% are singletons. This sample was included in a study of OX40 agonist ivuxolimab in advanced cancers. Study at large: A mean age of about 59 years, range roughly 20 to 85, was recorded, and around 85% were male. Study outcomes and limitations: Relatively little clonal expansion, among the lowest observed, appeared in partial responders at 0.1-3.0 mg/kg.

Germline V gene data show CDR1 as SGHNT and CDR2 as YYREEE (reference sequence). This CDR3 comprises 15 residues. V lost 2 bases and J lost 1; bases outside the gene matches: 3. The chain joins TRBV5-4 to TRBJ2-7; 10 bases line up with TRBD2. Sample: CD4+ or CD8+ T cells sorted from blood, taken in a trial of the OX40 agonist ivuxolimab. The receptor comes from an adult with an advanced solid tumor such as melanoma, head and neck, liver or kidney cancer. CDR3 sequence reads: CASSFRTSGSYEQYF. CDR3 nucleotide sequence: TGTGCCAGCAGCTTCCGGACTAGCGGATCCTACGAGCAGTACTTC.